This passage covers 17 T cell receptor beta chains from one sample sequenced in a study of vaccination effects on CD4 cells after COVID-19. TCRdb's copy holds only in-frame clones and misses some; the assay was immunoSEQ multiplex PCR. The sample has roughly 35,000 clones, about 78% seen once. Their specific antigens are unknown. After expansion with viral peptide pools in the ViraFEST assay, antigen-specific CD4+ T cells were sequenced. Having been cultured for under twelve days, the cells underwent CD4+ T cell isolation. Between March and December 2020, the person had a SARS-CoV-2 infection that PCR confirmed. The sample was CD4+ T cells from PBMCs cultured with HCoV-NL63 spike peptides, taken before COVID-19 vaccination. The source of these receptors is a human donor who had a prior SARS-CoV-2 infection.

This rearrangement joins TRBV18 to TRBJ1-2; D gene uncertain. V was cut by 5 bases and J by 6 bases, with 16 bases left in between. The germline V gene encodes CDR1 KGHSH and CDR2 LQKENI. CDR3 length: 14 amino acids. CDR3 sequence reads: CASSVIGERDGYTF. DNA for the CDR3: TGTGCCAGCTCAGTGATCGGGGAAAGGGATGGCTACACCTTC.

This clone rates as medium-sized (0.01 to 0.1%). The chain has TRBV7-9 and TRBJ1-5, with D perhaps matching TRBD1 (6 bases). V dropped 5 bases and J dropped 5 bases, with 13 bases sitting between them. The V gene's germline CDR1 is SEHNR and CDR2 FQNEAQ (reference sequence). CDR3 length: 14 residues. CDR3 region: CASSLTGLYQPQHF. The CDR3 DNA reads TGTGCCAGCAGCCTTACAGGGTTATATCAGCCCCAGCATTTT.

A few counts support this clone. The chain combines TRBV6-6 with TRBJ1-1, with a tentative D call TRBD1 (5 bases). Germline CDR1 and CDR2: MNHNY and SVGAGI (reference sequence). The CDR3 runs to 14 residues. V lost 8 bases to trimming and J lost 7 bases, with 20 bases between them. CDR3 sequence reads: CASRSEGTWDEAFF. Here the CDR3 DNA reads TGTGCCAGCCGTTCCGAGGGGACCTGGGATGAAGCTTTCTTT.

The chain couples TRBV2 to TRBJ1-5; 7 nucleotides agree with TRBD1. Germline V lookup: CDR1 SNHLY, CDR2 FYNNEI. V gave up 4 bases and J gave up 6 bases; unmatched junction bases: 3. This CDR3 region has 13 residues. In DNA, the CDR3 is TGTGCCAGCAGTGTAGGGGGCGGTCAGCCCCAGCATTTT. This gives the protein CASSVGGGQPQHF.

This clone has just a few counts. J is TRBJ1-6 and V is TRBV5-1; 7 bases are shared with TRBD1. This CDR3 has 15 residues. The germline CDR1 and CDR2 sequences are SGHRS and YFSETQ. Unmatched junction bases numbered 11, after V lost 4 bases and J lost 10 bases. CDR3 loop: CASSGDSSSGSPLHF. The CDR3 bases are TGCGCCAGCAGCGGGGACAGTTCATCGGGATCACCCCTCCACTTT.

This clone turned up a few times. V is TRBV5-1 and J is TRBJ2-7, with 12 bases that match TRBD2. Germline loops: CDR1 SGHRS, CDR2 YFSETQ. This CDR3 is built from 14 residues. With 4 bases clipped from V and 4 bases from J, the junction kept 3 bases outside the gene matches. The CDR3: CASSQGTSGYEQYF. CDR3 bases: TGCGCCAGCAGCCAAGGGACTAGCGGGTACGAGCAGTACTTC. Full variable domain (remainder filled in from reference TRBV5-1 and TRBJ2-7): KAGVTQTPRYLIKTRGQQVTLSCSPISGHRSVSWYQQTPGQGLQFLFEYFSETQRNKGNFPGRFSGRQFSNSRSEMNVSTLELGDSALYLCASSQGTSGYEQYFGPGTRLTVT.

The V gene is TRBV5-1, the J gene TRBJ2-4; D not certain. Germline assignment: CDR1 SGHRS and CDR2 YFSETQ. Trimming left V 4 bases short and J 5 bases short, with 16 bases between. The CDR3 has 15 residues. CDR3 nucleotides: TGCGCCAGCAGCCTGGCGCTCCAGTCTCAAAACATTCAGTACTTC. Protein: CASSLALQSQNIQYF.

The J gene is TRBJ1-2, the V gene TRBV2; no clear D. Trimming took 6 bases from V and 0 from J, leaving 11 bases between them. The CDR3 is 14 amino acids. The V gene's germline CDR1 is SNHLY and CDR2 FYNNEI. The CDR3 loop reads CASRDRATNYGYTF. The CDR3 DNA reads TGTGCCAGCAGGGATCGGGCGACTAACTATGGCTACACCTTC.

The chain employs TRBV10-1 and TRBJ1-2; D not resolved. Germline CDR1 is WNHNN and CDR2 is SYGVQD (reference sequence). The CDR3 is 13 residues long. Trimming removed 6 bases at V and 6 bases at J, with 14 bases between. CDR3 DNA: TGCGCCAGCAGGCCCGCCTCGGCCCATGGCTACACCTTC. It specifies CASRPASAHGYTF.

This chain links TRBV7-2 with TRBJ2-3; D is undetermined. CDR1 is SGHTA and CDR2 is FQGNSA in the germline V gene. Deletions cut 4 bases from V and 0 bases from J, with 8 bases between. This CDR3 spans 14 amino acids. In DNA, the CDR3 is TGTGCCAGCAGCTCGGGCATTAGCACAGATACGCAGTATTTT. This gives the protein CASSSGISTDTQYF.

The chain recombines TRBV18 with TRBJ2-5; TRBD2 matches 8 bases. V shed 3 bases and J 5 bases; nucleotides not matched to a gene: 11. The CDR3 is 16 residues long. Germline V gene data show CDR1 as KGHSH and CDR2 as LQKENI. The CDR3 DNA reads TGTGCCAGCTCACCTTTAAGCGGGAGTGTGGGCGAGACCCAGTACTTC. This translates into CASSPLSGSVGETQYF.

This clone occurred once. The V gene is TRBV4-2, the J gene TRBJ2-5; 11 bases match TRBD2. J gave up 5 bases and V 1 base, and 6 bases lay outside the gene matches. Germline CDR1 reads LGHNA; CDR2 reads YNFKEQ. This CDR3 region has 16 residues. This CDR3 reads CASSQANSGGAETQYF. The CDR3 region has the DNA TGTGCCAGCAGCCAAGCCAATAGCGGGGGGGCCGAGACCCAGTACTTC.

The V and J genes are TRBV15 and TRBJ2-7, with D uncertain. The germline V and J ends were trimmed by 6 bases and 0 bases, with 12 bases remaining between them. CDR1 is LNHNV, CDR2 YYDKDF, per germline (reference sequence). The CDR3 is 14 residues long. The DNA of the CDR3 is TGTGCCACCAGTAGGGATGCTAGCTCCTACGAGCAGTACTTC. Its protein product is CATSRDASSYEQYF.

V and J are TRBV7-2 and TRBJ2-3; D unresolved. V lost 4 bases to trimming and J lost 2 bases, with 4 bases between them. The CDR3 length is 12 residues. From germline, CDR1 is SGHTA and CDR2 FQGNSA. CDR3 in amino acids: CASSSLTDTQYF. CDR3 DNA: TGTGCCAGCAGCTCCCTCACAGATACGCAGTATTTT.

In regard to this clone: The same CDR3 can be traced to other DNA sequences in this sample. This chain links TRBV9 with TRBJ2-2, with TRBD2 matching 7 bases. Per germline, CDR1 SGDLS and CDR2 YYNGEE. The ends lost 0 bases at V and 1 base at J; junction bases unmatched: 3. This CDR3 is 16 amino acids long. CDR3 protein: CASSVGLAENTGELFF. In nucleotides, the CDR3 is TGTGCCAGCAGCGTAGGGCTAGCGGAGAACACCGGGGAGCTGTTTTTT.

The rearrangement links TRBV27 to TRBJ1-1; D unclear. V lost 3 bases and J 0 bases, leaving 17 bases between the germline ends. The CDR3 is made up of 17 amino acids. CDR1 is MNHEY and CDR2 is SMNVEV in the germline V gene (reference sequence). CDR3 nucleotides: TGTGCCAGCAGTTTCTTCAGTTGGGTGAAGGTGAACACTGAAGCTTTCTTT. Protein product: CASSFFSWVKVNTEAFF.

The rearrangement uses TRBV18 and TRBJ2-5; D remains ambiguous. V was trimmed by 6 bases and J by 3 bases, leaving 11 bases between them. Germline CDR1 reads KGHSH; CDR2 reads LQKENI. The CDR3 is made up of 13 amino acids. This chain's CDR3 is CASSPDLEETQYF. In nucleotides, the CDR3 is TGTGCCAGCTCCCCTGACCTCGAAGAGACCCAGTACTTC.